These 2 T cell receptor beta chains were sequenced from one sample in a study of regulatory T cells in long-lasting Graves disease. Time point: persistent/refractory GD, antithyroid drugs over 5 years with positive TRAb. Following extraction of RNA from PBMCs, that RNA was used to make the TCR library. The authors built TCR beta libraries using iRepertoire HTBI primers and Arm-PCR of CDR3 regions. Each CDR3 protein gets one entry after TCRdb re-called the multiplex PCR reads with MiXCR. The sample lists 350,000 to 450,000 distinct CDR3 sequences, approximately 25% seen once, with 25% to 35% in the top ten. The source was peripheral blood mononuclear cells (PBMCs), collected when the disease was refractory, from a patient treated with antithyroid drugs. All receptors derive from a woman aged 40 to 50 with Graves disease.

The chain recombines TRBV5-1 with TRBJ2-4, with D perhaps being TRBD1 or TRBD2 (7 bases each). The CDR3 spans 16 residues. Per the germline V gene, CDR1 is SGHRS and CDR2 is YFSETQ. Trimming cost V 3 bases and J 4 bases, with 17 bases left between them. CDR3 region: CASSSGQGGLKNIQYF. DNA for the CDR3: TGCGCCAGCAGCTCGGGGCAGGGGGGACTAAAAAACATTCAGTACTTC. The full variable domain, rest sourced from reference TRBV5-1 and TRBJ2-4, is KAGVTQTPRYLIKTRGQQVTLSCSPISGHRSVSWYQQTPGQGLQFLFEYFSETQRNKGNFPGRFSGRQFSNSRSEMNVSTLELGDSALYLCASSSGQGGLKNIQYFGAGTRLSVL.

This clonotype appeared a few times. The chain uses TRBV19 and TRBJ2-7; tentatively, D is TRBD1 or TRBD2 (7 bases each). CDR1 and CDR2 (germline): LNHDA, SQIVND (reference sequence). V gave up 8 bases and J gave up 7 bases, with 12 bases separating them. This CDR3 has 11 residues. The CDR3 is CASQGGHEQYF. The CDR3 DNA is TGTGCCAGTCAGGGGGGGCATGAGCAGTACTTC.